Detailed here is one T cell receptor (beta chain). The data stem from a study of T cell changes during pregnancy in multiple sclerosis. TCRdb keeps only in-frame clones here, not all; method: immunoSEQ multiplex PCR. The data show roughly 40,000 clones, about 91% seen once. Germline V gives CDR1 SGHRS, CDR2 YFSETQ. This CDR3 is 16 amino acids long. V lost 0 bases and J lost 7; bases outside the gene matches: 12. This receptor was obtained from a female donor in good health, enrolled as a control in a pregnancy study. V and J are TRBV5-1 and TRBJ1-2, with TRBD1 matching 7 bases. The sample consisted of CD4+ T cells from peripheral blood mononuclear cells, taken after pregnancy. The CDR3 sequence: CASSLGRGEGGSGYTF. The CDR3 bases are TGCGCCAGCAGCTTGGGGAGGGGTGAAGGGGGCTCTGGCTACACCTTC.